This T cell receptor (beta chain) was found in a study of shared clonotypes between healthy human individuals. The overall study: Three plates each covered CD4 naive and memory; CD8 naive two, CD8 memory one.

Regarding the study as a whole: A limitation of the genetic and exposure-history diversity represented arose from few donors.

Every donor, a Caucasian adult, lived in Nashville, Tennessee. This clone was found a few times. Its antigen remains unidentified. Germline CDR1 reads LNHDA; CDR2 reads SQIVND (reference sequence). The CDR3 covers 14 residues. V was clipped by 7 bases and J by 0 bases, with 10 bases between them. Some 30,000 T cell genomes, or about 0.2 ug DNA, went into the sorted-subset replicate PCRs. Sequenced by immunoSEQ multiplex PCR; TCRdb stores in-frame clones only, minus some. This sample has millions of clones, with around nine tenths found just once. The source of this sequence is a man younger than 35 in good health. The genes are TRBV19 and TRBJ1-5, with unresolved D. Sequenced: naive CD4+ T cells sorted from blood. Subset in this sample: CD45RA+ positively selected. The CDR3 DNA reads as TGTGCCAGTACGACGGGGAGTAGCAATCAGCCCCAGCATTTT. Translation gives CASTTGSSNQPQHF.